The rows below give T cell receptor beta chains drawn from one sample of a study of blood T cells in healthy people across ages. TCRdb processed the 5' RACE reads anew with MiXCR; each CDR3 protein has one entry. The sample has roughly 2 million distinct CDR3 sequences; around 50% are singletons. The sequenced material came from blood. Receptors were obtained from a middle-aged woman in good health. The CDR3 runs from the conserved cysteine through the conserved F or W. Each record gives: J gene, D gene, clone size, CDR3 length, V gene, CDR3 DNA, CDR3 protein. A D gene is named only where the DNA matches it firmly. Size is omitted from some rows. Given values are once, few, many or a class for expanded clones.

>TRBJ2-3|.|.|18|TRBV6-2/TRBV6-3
TGTGCCAGCAGTTACTCCCGAACGGCTGGGGGGGCGACAGATACGCAGTATTTT
CASSYSRTAGGATDTQYF
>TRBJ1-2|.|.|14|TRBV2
TGTGCCAGCAATTTGTTCGGGCAGCTGAATGGCTACACCTTC
CASNLFGQLNGYTF
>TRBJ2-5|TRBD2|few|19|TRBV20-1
TGCAGTGCTACCTATAGCGGGGGGGCCGGAGGGAATCTCCAAGAGACCCAGTACTTC
CSATYSGGAGGNLQETQYF
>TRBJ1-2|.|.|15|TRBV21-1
TGTGCCAGCACCGAAATCCCGTGGTGGACCTATGGCTACACCTTC
CASTEIPWWTYGYTF
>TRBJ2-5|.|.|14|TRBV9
TGTGCCAGCAGCGTGAGGACAGACCAAGAGACCCAGTACTTC
CASSVRTDQETQYF
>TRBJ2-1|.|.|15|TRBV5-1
TGCGCCAGCAGCTTTAAACAGGGCTCGTACAATGAGCAGTTCTTC
CASSFKQGSYNEQFF
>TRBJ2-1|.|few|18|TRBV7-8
TGTGCCAGCAGCTTAGTCGTAGTAAGGGGGGGGCGGGACAATGAGCAGTTCTTC
CASSLVVVRGGRDNEQFF
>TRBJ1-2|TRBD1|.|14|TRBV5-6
TGTGCCAGCGCGCAGACCGGGACAGGGCAAGGCTACACCTTC
CASAQTGTGQGYTF
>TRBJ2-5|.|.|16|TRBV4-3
TGCGCCAGCAGCCAAGAGATGACAGGCGCAGAGAGAGAGCAGTACTTC
CASSQEMTGAEREQYF
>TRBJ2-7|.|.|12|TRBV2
TGTGCCAGCAGTGGTGCCACCTACGAGCAGTACTTC
CASSGATYEQYF
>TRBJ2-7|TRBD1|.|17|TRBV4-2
TGTGCCAGCAGCCAGCCCACCTTGGGGACAGATCCTTACGAGCAGTACTTC
CASSQPTLGTDPYEQYF
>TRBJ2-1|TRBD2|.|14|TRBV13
TGTGCCAGCTTAACGGGGAGGGGTTACAATGAGCAGTTCTTC
CASLTGRGYNEQFF
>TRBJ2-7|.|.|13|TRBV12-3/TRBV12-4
TGTGCCAGCACTCCACCGGGGCGCTACGAGCAGTACTTC
CASTPPGRYEQYF
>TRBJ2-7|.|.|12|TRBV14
TGTGCCAGCAGCCACACAGCGGACGAGCAGTACTTC
CASSHTADEQYF
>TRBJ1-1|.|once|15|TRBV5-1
TGCGCCAGCATGAACCGTGGTTGGGTGGATACTGAAGCTTTCTTT
CASMNRGWVDTEAFF
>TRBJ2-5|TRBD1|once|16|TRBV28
TGTGCCAGCAGTTTGGGGCCGACAGGGGCGCGAGTGACCCAGTACTTC
CASSLGPTGARVTQYF
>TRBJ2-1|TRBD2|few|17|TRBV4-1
TGCGCCAGCAGCCAAGACAGTAGCGGGGGGGCCGTCAATGAGCAGTTCTTC
CASSQDSSGGAVNEQFF
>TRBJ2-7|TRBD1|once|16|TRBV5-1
TGCGCCAGCAGCTTATACCAGGGACAGGGTACCTACGAGCAGTACTTC
CASSLYQGQGTYEQYF
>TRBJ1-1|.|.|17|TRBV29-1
TGCGGCGTTGCAGAACAAGCGCTGGACAGCTGGAACACTGAAGCTTTCTTT
CGVAEQALDSWNTEAFF
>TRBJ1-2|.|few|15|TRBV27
TGTGCCAGCACCGATCCGGGACGGGATAACTATGGCTACACCTTC
CASTDPGRDNYGYTF
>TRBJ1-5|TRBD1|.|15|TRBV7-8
TGTGCCAGCAGCTCGGCAGGGGGATCAATCACGCCCCAGCATTTT
CASSSAGGSITPQHF
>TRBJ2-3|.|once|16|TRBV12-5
TGTGCTAGTGGTTTGGCCCGCGGCTCTAGCACAGATACGCAGTATTTT
CASGLARGSSTDTQYF
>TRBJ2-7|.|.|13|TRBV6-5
TGTGCCAGCAGCCGGGACGCCTCCTACGAGCAGTACTTC
CASSRDASYEQYF
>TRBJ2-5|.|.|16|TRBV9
TGTGCCAGCAGCGTACTGGGGGCTCCGTACCAAGAGACCCAGTACTTC
CASSVLGAPYQETQYF
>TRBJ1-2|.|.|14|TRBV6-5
TGTGCCAGCAGTTACTCTACGGGACACTATGGCTACACCTTC
CASSYSTGHYGYTF
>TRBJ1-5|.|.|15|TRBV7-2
TGTGCCTGCAGCTTAACGCGTCTTAGCAATCAGCCCCAGCATTTT
CACSLTRLSNQPQHF
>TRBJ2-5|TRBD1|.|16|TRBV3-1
TGTGCCAGCAGCCAAGACCGGGACAGGGGGCAAGAGACCCAGTACTTC
CASSQDRDRGQETQYF
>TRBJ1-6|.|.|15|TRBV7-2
TGTGCCAGCAGCTCCAGCCTGGGGAGCAATTCACCCCTCCACTTT
CASSSSLGSNSPLHF
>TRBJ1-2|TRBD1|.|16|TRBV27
TGTGCCAGCAGTCCGGGACAGGCGTGGGGAGCGTGTGGCTACACCTTC
CASSPGQAWGACGYTF
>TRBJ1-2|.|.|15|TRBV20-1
TGCAGTGCTAAGTCAACGGCGGTCAGTAACTATGGCTACACCTTC
CSAKSTAVSNYGYTF
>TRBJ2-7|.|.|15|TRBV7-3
TGTGCCAGCAGCACTGCCGGGACTTACTACAATGAGCAGTACTTC
CASSTAGTYYNEQYF
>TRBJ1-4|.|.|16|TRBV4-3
TGCGCCAGCAGCCAAGATAGGAACAGGGCGGTCGAAAAACTGTTTTTT
CASSQDRNRAVEKLFF
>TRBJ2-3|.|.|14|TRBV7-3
TGTGCCAGCAGTCCAACTGCAGGGGAGGATACGCAGTATTTT
CASSPTAGEDTQYF
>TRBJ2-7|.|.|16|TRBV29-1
TGCAGCGTTGAATACCTTCACACCGGCTCCTACAATGAGCAGTACTTC
CSVEYLHTGSYNEQYF
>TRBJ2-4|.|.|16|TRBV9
TGTGCCAGCAGCGTAGCGAAAGGACAAAGCTACGGGGAGCAGTACTTC
CASSVAKGQSYGEQYF
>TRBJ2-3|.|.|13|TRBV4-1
TGCGCCAACAGTCAGGGAAGCACAGATACGCAGTATTTT
CANSQGSTDTQYF
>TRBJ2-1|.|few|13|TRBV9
TGTGCCAGCAGCCCGAAATCCTACAATGAGCAGTTCTTC
CASSPKSYNEQFF
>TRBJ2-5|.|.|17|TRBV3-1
TGTGCCAGCAGCCAATTTCCGAGGGTACCGGCCCAAGAGACCCAGTACTTC
CASSQFPRVPAQETQYF
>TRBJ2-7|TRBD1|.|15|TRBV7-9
TGTGCCAGCAGCTCTAAGGACAGGGGGCCTGGCGAGCAGTACTTC
CASSSKDRGPGEQYF
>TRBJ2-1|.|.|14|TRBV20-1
TGCAATGCTATCCCCAGGGGCCCGGGGAATGAGCAGTTCTTC
CNAIPRGPGNEQFF
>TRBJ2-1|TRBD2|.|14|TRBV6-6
TGTGCCAGCAGTGCGGGGGGGCCTAACAATGAGCAGTTCTTC
CASSAGGPNNEQFF
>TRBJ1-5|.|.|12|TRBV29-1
TGCAGCGTTGCGGAGGCGATGGGGCCCCAGCATTTT
CSVAEAMGPQHF
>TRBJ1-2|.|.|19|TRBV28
TGTGCCAGCAGTTTAAGGTACAGGGCGGAGGCGGGGGACGGAGCTGGCTACACCTTC
CASSLRYRAEAGDGAGYTF
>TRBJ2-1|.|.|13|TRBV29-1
TGCAGCGTTCTGGTCGCAACCTCGGTGGAGCAGTTCTTC
CSVLVATSVEQFF
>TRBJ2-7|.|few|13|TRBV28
TGTGCCAGCAGTTCTACGGTACCCTACGAGCAGTACTTC
CASSSTVPYEQYF
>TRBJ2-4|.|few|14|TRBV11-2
TGTGCCAGCAGAGAACGCTCGGCCAAAAACATTCAGTACTTC
CASRERSAKNIQYF
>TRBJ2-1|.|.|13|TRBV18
TGTGCCAGCTCACCTTGGGCTAACAATGAGCAGTTCTTC
CASSPWANNEQFF
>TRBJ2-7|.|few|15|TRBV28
TGTGCCAGCAGCAGCGACGTCGACGGGGGCAATGAGCAGTACTTC
CASSSDVDGGNEQYF
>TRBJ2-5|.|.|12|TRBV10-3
TGTGCCATTTCAAGGTCCGAAGGGGGCCAGTACTTC
CAISRSEGGQYF
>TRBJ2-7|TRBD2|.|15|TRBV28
TGTGCCAGCAGTCTGTTAGCGGGGGGCTCCTACGAGCAGTACTTC
CASSLLAGGSYEQYF
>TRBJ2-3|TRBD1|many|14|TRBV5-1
TGTGCCAGCAGTTCGACAGGGGGAACAGATACGCAGTATTTT
CASSSTGGTDTQYF
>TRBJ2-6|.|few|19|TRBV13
TGTGCCAGCAGCCCAAACGAGGCAGGCAAGATCTCTGGGGCCAACGTCCTGACTTTC
CASSPNEAGKISGANVLTF
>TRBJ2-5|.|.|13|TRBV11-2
TGTGCCAGCAGCTTCCGGGGTTTCGAGACCCAGTACTTC
CASSFRGFETQYF